This T cell receptor (beta chain) emerged from a study of cytomegalovirus exposure and HLA in healthy donors. Amplification used 60 Vbeta primers and 13 Jbeta primers. Profiling relied on immunoSEQ multiplex PCR, and the TCRdb table lists in-frame clones only, not all of them. The sample lists around 230,000 clones, about 79% occurring once. There are a few counts of this clone. V lost 1 base to trimming and J lost 5 bases, with 15 bases between them. The CDR3 length is 15 residues. Germline-derived CDR1 and CDR2 are SNHLY and FYNNEI. The source of this sequence is a male donor in good health and CMV-seronegative. Sequencing input: PBMCs. The J gene is TRBJ2-7, the V gene TRBV2; a possible D gene is TRBD1 (5 bases). CDR3 in amino acids: CASSEGASGSNEQYF. CDR3 coding DNA: TGTGCCAGCAGTGAAGGGGCGTCAGGGTCGAACGAGCAGTACTTC.